This T cell receptor beta chain was sequenced in a study of CD4 T cell repertoires in COVID-19. Study summary: Relabeled CFSE-low cells, IL-2-expanded for ten to eleven days, met spikes from other coronaviruses. Broader study findings: Between about 6 and 27% of SARS-CoV-2 clonotypes also appeared in SARS-CoV and/or HKU1 spike cultures.

Some clones are missing from TCRdb's copy, which holds only in-frame ones; the method was immunoSEQ multiplex PCR. The sample carries tens of thousands of clones, roughly 80% recorded once. As to this clone: Its antigen remains unidentified.

Donors had recovered from mild-to-severe COVID-19. Sequencing was done directly on freshly isolated, uncultured memory T cells. The source is a human donor who had COVID-19. The sample consisted of CD4+ T cells from peripheral blood, taken after recovery from COVID-19.

The CDR3 region has the DNA TGTGCCAGCATTGCCCCTTCCGGGGGCGGAGGCAATCAGCCCCAGCATTTT. This encodes CASIAPSGGGGNQPQHF. V is TRBV28 and J is TRBJ1-5; tentative D call: TRBD1 (6 bases). The germline V gene has CDR1 MDHEN and CDR2 SYDVKM. The CDR3 extends over 17 amino acids. V was trimmed by 7 bases and J by 2 bases, leaving 21 bases between them.